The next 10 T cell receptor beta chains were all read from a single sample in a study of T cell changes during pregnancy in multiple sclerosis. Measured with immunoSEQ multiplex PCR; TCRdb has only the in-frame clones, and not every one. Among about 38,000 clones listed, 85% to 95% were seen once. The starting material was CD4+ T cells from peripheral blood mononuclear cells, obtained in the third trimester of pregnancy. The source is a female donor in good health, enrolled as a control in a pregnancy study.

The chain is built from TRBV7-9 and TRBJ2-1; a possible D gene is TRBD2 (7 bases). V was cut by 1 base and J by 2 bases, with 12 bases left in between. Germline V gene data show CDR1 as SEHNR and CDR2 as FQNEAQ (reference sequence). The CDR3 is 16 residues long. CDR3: CASSLVGGTTYNEQFF. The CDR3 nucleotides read TGTGCCAGCAGCTTAGTCGGGGGGACAACCTACAATGAGCAGTTCTTC.

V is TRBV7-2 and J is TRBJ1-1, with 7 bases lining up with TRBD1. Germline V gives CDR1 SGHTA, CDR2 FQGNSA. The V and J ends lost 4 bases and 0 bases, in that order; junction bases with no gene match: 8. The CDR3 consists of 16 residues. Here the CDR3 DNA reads TGTGCCAGCAGCTCTGACAGGGCCGGGATGAACACTGAAGCTTTCTTT. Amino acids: CASSSDRAGMNTEAFF. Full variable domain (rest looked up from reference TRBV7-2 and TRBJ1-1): GAGVSQSPSNKVTEKGKDVELRCDPISGHTALYWYRQSLGQGLEFLIYFQGNSAPDKSGLPSDRFSAERTGGSVSTLTIQRTQQEDSAVYLCASSSDRAGMNTEAFFGQGTRLTVV.

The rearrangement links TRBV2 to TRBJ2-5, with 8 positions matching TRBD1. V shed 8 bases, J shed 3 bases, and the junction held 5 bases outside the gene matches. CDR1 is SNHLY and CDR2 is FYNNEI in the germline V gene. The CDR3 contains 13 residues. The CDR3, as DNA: TGTGCCAGCGGCCTGACAGGGGAAGAGACCCAGTACTTC. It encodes CASGLTGEETQYF.

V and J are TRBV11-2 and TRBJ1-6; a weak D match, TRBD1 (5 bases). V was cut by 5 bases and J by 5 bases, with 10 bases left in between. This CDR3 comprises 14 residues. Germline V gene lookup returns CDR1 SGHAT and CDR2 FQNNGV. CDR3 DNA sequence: TGTGCCAGCAGCCCGACAGATAATAATTCACCCCTCCACTTT. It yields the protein CASSPTDNNSPLHF.

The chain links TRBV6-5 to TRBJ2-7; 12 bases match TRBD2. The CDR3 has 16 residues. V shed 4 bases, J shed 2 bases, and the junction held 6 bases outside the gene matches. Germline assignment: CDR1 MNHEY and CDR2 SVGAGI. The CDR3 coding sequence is TGTGCCAGCAGTTCCGGGACTAGCGGGTTTCCCTACGAGCAGTACTTC. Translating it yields CASSSGTSGFPYEQYF.

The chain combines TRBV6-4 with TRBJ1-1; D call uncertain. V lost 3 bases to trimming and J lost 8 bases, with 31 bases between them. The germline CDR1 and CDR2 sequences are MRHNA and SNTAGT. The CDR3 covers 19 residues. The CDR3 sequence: CASSEDPQERRDSLAEAFF. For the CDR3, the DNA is TGTGCCAGCAGTGAAGATCCTCAAGAACGACGAGACTCCTTGGCAGAAGCTTTCTTT.

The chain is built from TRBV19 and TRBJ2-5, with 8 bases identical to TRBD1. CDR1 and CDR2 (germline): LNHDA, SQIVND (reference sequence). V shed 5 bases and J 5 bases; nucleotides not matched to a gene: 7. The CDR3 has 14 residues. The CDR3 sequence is CASSFGQGWETQYF. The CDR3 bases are TGTGCCAGTAGTTTTGGACAGGGCTGGGAGACCCAGTACTTC.

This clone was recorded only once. CDR3 sequence (DNA): TGTGCCAGCAGCGCGGGCACCGGGACAACCACTGGGGCCAACGTCCTGACTTTC. This sequence encodes CASSAGTGTTTGANVLTF. V usage is TRBV28 and J usage is TRBJ2-6, with D perhaps matching TRBD1 (6 bases). The ends were cut back, 6 bases at V and 2 bases at J, with 20 bases in the middle. The V gene's germline CDR1 is MDHEN and CDR2 SYDVKM. There are 18 residues in the CDR3.

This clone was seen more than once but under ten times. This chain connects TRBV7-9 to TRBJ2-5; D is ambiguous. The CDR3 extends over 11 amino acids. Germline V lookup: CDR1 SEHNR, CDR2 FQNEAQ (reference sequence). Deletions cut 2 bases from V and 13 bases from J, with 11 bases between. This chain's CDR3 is CASSLQDLGYF. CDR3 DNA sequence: TGTGCCAGCAGCTTACAGGATCTGGGGTACTTC.

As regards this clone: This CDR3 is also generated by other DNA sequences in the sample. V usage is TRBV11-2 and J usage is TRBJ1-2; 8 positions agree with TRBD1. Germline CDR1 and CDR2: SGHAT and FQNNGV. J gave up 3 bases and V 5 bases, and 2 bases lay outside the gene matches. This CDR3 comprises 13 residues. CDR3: CASSPGQDYGYTF. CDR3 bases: TGTGCCAGCAGCCCGGGACAGGACTATGGCTACACCTTC.